This passage covers 15 T cell receptor beta chains from one sample sequenced in a study of early T cells in non-severe SARS-CoV-2 infection. TCRdb reanalysed the 5' RACE reads using MiXCR and keeps one entry per CDR3 protein. There are around 47,000 distinct CDR3 sequences in the sample; approximately 10% occur only once, and approximately 13% lies in the top ten. The sample comprised whole blood. Source of these receptors: an adult who was a healthcare worker with PCR-confirmed SARS-CoV-2 infection or an uninfected control (not recorded which).

The chain has TRBV12-5 and TRBJ1-1; perhaps TRBD1 as D (5 bases). Germline CDR1 reads LGHNT; CDR2 reads FRNRAP. The CDR3 length is 12 residues. Trimming removed 7 bases from V and 3 bases from J, with 9 bases in between. In DNA, the CDR3 is TGTGCTAGTGTCTTGGGGGACACTGAAGCTTTCTTT. Protein: CASVLGDTEAFF.

This clonotype was seen many times. V gene TRBV24-1 combines with J gene TRBJ2-2, with D tentatively TRBD2 (7 bases). Trimming stripped 3 bases from V and 5 bases from J, with 9 bases between. The CDR3 length is 14 residues. Germline V CDR1 and CDR2: KGHDR, SFDVKD. CDR3 nucleotides: TGTGCCACCAGTGATGAGGGGGGGACCGGGGAGCTGTTTTTT. Amino acids: CATSDEGGTGELFF.

This clonotype was recorded many times. The CDR3 reads CASSSGQGRETQYF. The DNA for the CDR3 is TGTGCCAGCAGCTCCGGACAGGGCAGAGAGACCCAGTACTTC. V is TRBV7-2 and J is TRBJ2-5; 8 bases are shared with TRBD1. V shed 4 bases, J shed 4 bases, and the junction held 5 bases outside the gene matches. Germline-derived CDR1 and CDR2 are SGHTA and FQGNSA. The CDR3 consists of 14 residues.

There are a few counts of this clonotype. CDR3 region: CATLPGTNNEQFF. In DNA form, the CDR3 reads TGTGCCACCTTACCCGGGACCAACAATGAGCAGTTCTTC. The genes are TRBV6-6 and TRBJ2-1; D might be TRBD1 or TRBD2, each matching 5 bases. CDR1 and CDR2 from the germline V gene are MNHNY and SVGAGI (reference sequence). This CDR3 spans 13 amino acids. V lost 10 bases and J 5 bases, leaving 15 bases between the germline ends.

This clonotype was recorded many times. This chain links TRBV7-9 with TRBJ2-3, with no clear D. Germline loops: CDR1 SEHNR, CDR2 FQNEAQ (reference sequence). Trimming took 5 bases from V and 1 from J, leaving 13 bases between them. The CDR3 is 15 residues long. Written as DNA, the CDR3 is TGTGCCAGCAGCCCGCTCCCTCCTGGCACAGATACGCAGTATTTT. Its protein is CASSPLPPGTDTQYF.

This clonotype was found a few times. The chain couples TRBV6-5 to TRBJ2-7, with D possibly TRBD2 on 7 matching bases. Trimming left V 7 bases short and J 5 bases short, with 12 bases between. Germline values: CDR1 MNHEY, CDR2 SVGAGI. This CDR3 is built from 12 residues. The DNA of the CDR3 is TGTGCCAGCAACCGGGGGGCGGACGAGCAGTACTTC. It specifies CASNRGADEQYF.

The chain joins TRBV19 to TRBJ2-1; D possibly matches TRBD1 or TRBD2 (5 bases each). V was shortened by 7 bases and J by 10 bases, with 23 bases between the two germline ends. The germline V gene has CDR1 LNHDA and CDR2 SQIVND (reference sequence). This CDR3 is 15 amino acids long. The CDR3 reads CASTNRDVGHSEQFF. The CDR3 DNA sequence: TGTGCCAGTACTAACCGGGACGTAGGCCACTCGGAGCAGTTCTTC.

In its sample, this clonotype was seen many times. V gene TRBV12-3 or TRBV12-4 combines with J gene TRBJ1-4; TRBD1 matches 9 bases. V was pared by 5 bases and J by 7 bases, with 8 bases of the junction left unmatched. This CDR3 region has 15 residues. The CDR3 is CASSPGTGMSEKLFF. DNA of the CDR3: TGTGCCAGCAGTCCAGGGACAGGGATGAGTGAAAAACTGTTTTTT.

Many counts were recorded for this clonotype. This chain uses TRBV6-5 with TRBJ2-1, with D hard to call. The CDR3 covers 14 residues. Deletions cut 2 bases from V and 5 bases from J, with 10 bases between. Germline CDR1 is MNHEY and CDR2 is SVGAGI. The CDR3 coding sequence is TGTGCCAGCAGTTACATGGACCAGAACAATGAGCAGTTCTTC. This gives the protein CASSYMDQNNEQFF.

About this clonotype itself: This may be a read error, as it is one base from a much larger clone. The rearrangement uses TRBV29-1 and TRBJ2-5; possible D gene TRBD2, 5 bases. Germline CDR1 is SQVTM and CDR2 is ANQGSEA. The CDR3 length is 15 residues. CDR3 region: CSIESEQLGQETQYF. CDR3 coding DNA: TGCAGCATTGAGTCGGAACAACTAGGTCAAGAGACCCAGTACTTC.

The chain has TRBV4-2 and TRBJ2-3; 8 nucleotides agree with TRBD2. The CDR3 totals 17 residues. Unmatched junction bases numbered 9, after V lost 0 bases and J lost 4 bases. CDR1 LGHNA and CDR2 YNFKEQ come from the germline V gene. In DNA form, the CDR3 reads TGTGCCAGCAGCCAAGATATCCGGGGGGGCCAGGCAGATACGCAGTATTTT. This codes for CASSQDIRGGQADTQYF.

There are many counts of this clonotype. The chain joins TRBV6-2 or TRBV6-3 to TRBJ2-5; D perhaps matches TRBD1 (6 bases). Trimming left V 6 bases short and J 4 bases short, with 18 bases between. Germline V gene lookup returns CDR1 MNHEY and CDR2 SVGEGT. This CDR3 is built from 15 residues. The CDR3 reads CASRRTSRGGETQYF. The CDR3 DNA follows: TGTGCCAGCAGGCGCACGTCCAGGGGTGGAGAGACCCAGTACTTC.

In this sample, this clonotype turned up once. The chain employs TRBV29-1 and TRBJ2-5; TRBD1 aligns across 9 bases. Unmatched junction bases numbered 7, after V lost 7 bases and J lost 7 bases. The CDR3 is 12 amino acids. CDR1 SQVTM and CDR2 ANQGSEA come from the germline V gene. Written as DNA, the CDR3 is TGCAGCGCGCGACAGGGGGAAGGGACCCAGTACTTC. Protein sequence: CSARQGEGTQYF.

On this clonotype: This sequence may be a read error, since a much larger clone differs from it by one base. This chain joins TRBV6-6 and TRBJ2-5; 10 nucleotides match TRBD2. Looked up from germline, CDR1 is MNHNY and CDR2 is SVGAGI (reference sequence). This CDR3 comprises 15 residues. J gave up 7 bases and V 0 bases, and 5 bases lay outside the gene matches. For the CDR3, the DNA is TGTGCCAGCAGTTACTCTCTAGCGGGAGAAGGGACCCAGTACTTC. Translation gives CASSYSLAGEGTQYF.

This chain joins TRBV7-2 and TRBJ1-5, with unresolved D. Germline lookup yields CDR1 SGHTA and CDR2 FQGNSA. V shed 1 base and J shed 5 bases, with 3 bases lying between them. This CDR3 spans 12 amino acids. The chain's CDR3 is CASSLEYQPQHF. CDR3 DNA sequence: TGTGCCAGCAGCTTAGAATATCAGCCCCAGCATTTT.